A selection of T cell receptor beta chains follows, all from one sample in a study of cytomegalovirus exposure and HLA in healthy donors. Profiled with immunoSEQ multiplex PCR; TCRdb holds only in-frame clones, not every one. This sample yields about 160,000 clones, of which roughly two thirds are seen a single time; approximately 2.5% belongs to the top ten. The sample taken for sequencing was PBMCs. The receptor set was obtained from a woman in her thirties in good health and CMV-seronegative. CDR3s include the opening cysteine and the closing phenylalanine or tryptophan. The D gene is left open where the match is weak. A clone size is listed for some rows: how often the clone was seen (once, few, many), or a class if it is expanded.

CDR3: CASSVSADTQYF
DNA: TGTGCCAGCAGCGTATCCGCAGATACGCAGTATTTT
D: NA
J: TRBJ2-3
V: TRBV9
size: NA
length: 12

CDR3: CVSSLLSGGGTDTQYF
DNA: TGTGTCAGCAGCTTGCTTTCTGGCGGGGGTACAGATACGCAGTATTTT
D: TRBD2
J: TRBJ2-3
V: TRBV7-9
size: NA
length: 16

CDR3: CSVSSNYNEQFF
DNA: TGCAGCGTTTCGAGCAATTACAATGAGCAGTTCTTC
D: NA
J: TRBJ2-1
V: TRBV29-1
size: NA
length: 12

CDR3: CASSARREAYNEQFF
DNA: TGTGCCAGCAGTGCCAGGAGGGAAGCCTACAATGAGCAGTTCTTC
D: NA
J: TRBJ2-1
V: TRBV27
size: NA
length: 15

CDR3: CASSTPGKTSGRARTQYF
DNA: TGTGCCAGCAGTACGCCTGGGAAGACTAGCGGGAGGGCCAGAACGCAGTATTTT
D: TRBD2
J: TRBJ2-3
V: TRBV28
size: once
length: 18

CDR3: CAWSVGGKDYGYTF
DNA: TGTGCCTGGAGTGTAGGGGGCAAGGACTATGGCTACACCTTC
D: TRBD1
J: TRBJ1-2
V: TRBV30
size: NA
length: 14

CDR3: CASRNRVSTDTQYF
DNA: TGTGCCAGCAGGAACAGGGTTTCTACAGATACGCAGTATTTT
D: NA
J: TRBJ2-3
V: TRBV7-9
size: NA
length: 14

CDR3: CASRKAYPGQGHQPQHF
DNA: TGTGCCAGCAGGAAAGCGTATCCCGGACAGGGGCATCAGCCCCAGCATTTT
D: TRBD1
J: TRBJ1-5
V: TRBV2
size: NA
length: 17

CDR3: CASRHTWDSPDTQYF
DNA: TGTGCAAGTCGCCACACCTGGGACAGCCCAGATACGCAGTATTTT
D: NA
J: TRBJ2-3
V: TRBV12-2
size: NA
length: 15

CDR3: CASSLDSLGGNEKLFF
DNA: TGTGCCAGCAGCTTAGACAGTCTAGGGGGTAATGAAAAACTGTTTTTT
D: NA
J: TRBJ1-4
V: TRBV11-2
size: NA
length: 16

CDR3: CASSVAGVYNEQFF
DNA: TGTGCCAGCAGTGTAGCGGGAGTATACAATGAGCAGTTCTTC
D: TRBD2
J: TRBJ2-1
V: TRBV6-5
size: few
length: 14

CDR3: CASSRTRRGSTEAFF
DNA: TGTGCCAGCAGCCGCACCCGCAGGGGGTCTACTGAAGCTTTCTTT
D: TRBD1
J: TRBJ1-1
V: TRBV14
size: NA
length: 15

CDR3: CASSLVGTSFGEQFF
DNA: TGTGCCAGCAGCTTAGTGGGGACTTCCTTCGGGGAGCAGTTCTTC
D: NA
J: TRBJ2-1
V: TRBV7-2
size: NA
length: 15

CDR3: CASSQRTGLGNQPQHF
DNA: TGTGCCAGCAGCCAAAGGACAGGCCTCGGCAATCAGCCCCAGCATTTT
D: TRBD1
J: TRBJ1-5
V: TRBV7-2
size: once
length: 16

CDR3: CASSHRSGTEAFF
DNA: TGCGCCAGCAGCCACCGGTCGGGGACTGAAGCTTTCTTT
D: NA
J: TRBJ1-1
V: TRBV4-1
size: NA
length: 13

CDR3: CASSTGSQPQHF
DNA: TGTGCCAGCAGCACAGGGTCCCAGCCCCAGCATTTT
D: NA
J: TRBJ1-5
V: TRBV6-5
size: NA
length: 12

CDR3: CASQRQVSTDTQYF
DNA: TGTGCCAGTCAAAGACAGGTCTCCACAGATACGCAGTATTTT
D: NA
J: TRBJ2-3
V: TRBV18
size: NA
length: 14

CDR3: CASSQGSDRGVTDTQYF
DNA: TGTGCCAGCAGCCAAGGGTCGGACAGGGGTGTCACAGATACGCAGTATTTT
D: TRBD1
J: TRBJ2-3
V: TRBV4-2
size: NA
length: 17

CDR3: CSVEGLGQGRNQETQYF
DNA: TGCAGCGTTGAAGGCCTAGGGCAGGGCCGAAACCAAGAGACCCAGTACTTC
D: NA
J: TRBJ2-5
V: TRBV29-1
size: NA
length: 17

CDR3: CASSEGSSWRDETQYF
DNA: TGTGCCAGCAGTGAAGGCAGTTCCTGGAGAGATGAGACCCAGTACTTC
D: NA
J: TRBJ2-5
V: TRBV25-1
size: NA
length: 16

CDR3: CASSFSTSGPPDTQYF
DNA: TGTGCCAGCAGCTTCTCGACTAGCGGTCCCCCAGATACGCAGTATTTT
D: TRBD2
J: TRBJ2-3
V: TRBV11-2
size: NA
length: 16

CDR3: CASRRILTGELFF
DNA: TGTGCCAGCAGGAGAATACTCACCGGGGAGCTGTTTTTT
D: NA
J: TRBJ2-2
V: TRBV2
size: NA
length: 13

CDR3: CASSQDPPGGLATYEQYF
DNA: TGCGCCAGCAGCCAGGATCCACCCGGGGGACTAGCCACCTACGAGCAGTACTTC
D: TRBD2
J: TRBJ2-7
V: TRBV4-1
size: NA
length: 18

CDR3: CASSIGRGTDTQYF
DNA: TGTGCCAGTAGTATAGGCCGGGGAACAGATACGCAGTATTTT
D: NA
J: TRBJ2-3
V: TRBV19
size: NA
length: 14

CDR3: CASSLPGDSETQYF
DNA: TGTGCCAGCAGCCTACCGGGAGATTCAGAGACCCAGTACTTC
D: NA
J: TRBJ2-5
V: TRBV7-2
size: NA
length: 14

CDR3: CSVEDPTSGGAYEQFF
DNA: TGCAGCGTTGAAGACCCCACTAGCGGGGGGGCATATGAGCAGTTCTTC
D: TRBD2
J: TRBJ2-1
V: TRBV29-1
size: NA
length: 16

CDR3: CATTSPTYEQYF
DNA: TGTGCCACCACAAGTCCGACCTACGAGCAGTACTTC
D: NA
J: TRBJ2-7
V: TRBV28
size: NA
length: 12

CDR3: CASSHFQGDREQYF
DNA: TGCGCCAGCAGCCACTTTCAGGGGGATCGCGAGCAGTACTTC
D: TRBD1
J: TRBJ2-7
V: TRBV4-3
size: NA
length: 14

CDR3: CAIGTGGIVDNEQFF
DNA: TGTGCCATCGGGACAGGGGGTATAGTAGACAATGAGCAGTTCTTC
D: TRBD1
J: TRBJ2-1
V: TRBV10-3
size: NA
length: 15

CDR3: CASSLSQADTQYF
DNA: TGTGCCAGCAGCTTATCCCAGGCAGATACGCAGTATTTT
D: NA
J: TRBJ2-3
V: TRBV13
size: NA
length: 13

CDR3: CASSRTGMEQFF
DNA: TGCGCCAGCAGTCGAACTGGTATGGAGCAGTTCTTC
D: NA
J: TRBJ2-1
V: TRBV4-1
size: NA
length: 12

CDR3: CSVGRTSGYEQYF
DNA: TGCAGCGTTGGGAGGACTTCGGGGTACGAGCAGTACTTC
D: NA
J: TRBJ2-7
V: TRBV29-1
size: NA
length: 13

CDR3: CSVDKGRETQYF
DNA: TGCAGCGTTGATAAGGGGCGGGAGACCCAGTACTTC
D: NA
J: TRBJ2-5
V: TRBV29-1
size: NA
length: 12

CDR3: CASSPRQGEQPQHF
DNA: TGCGCCAGCAGCCCCAGACAGGGGGAACAGCCCCAGCATTTT
D: TRBD1
J: TRBJ1-5
V: TRBV4-1
size: NA
length: 14

CDR3: CASSPADRGPYGYTF
DNA: TGCGCCAGCAGCCCCGCCGACAGGGGCCCATATGGCTACACCTTC
D: TRBD1
J: TRBJ1-2
V: TRBV4-1
size: NA
length: 15

CDR3: CASSLVLDPQETQYF
DNA: TGCGCCAGCAGCTTGGTCCTAGACCCGCAAGAGACCCAGTACTTC
D: NA
J: TRBJ2-5
V: TRBV5-1
size: few
length: 15

CDR3: CASSYRDRGNSPLHF
DNA: TGTGCCAGCAGCTACCGGGACAGGGGCAACTCACCCCTCCACTTT
D: TRBD1
J: TRBJ1-6
V: TRBV7-2
size: NA
length: 15

CDR3: CASYGGYNSPLHF
DNA: TGTGCCAGCTACGGGGGATATAATTCACCCCTCCACTTT
D: NA
J: TRBJ1-6
V: TRBV18
size: NA
length: 13

CDR3: CASSPGNYNEQFF
DNA: TGTGCTAGCAGCCCGGGGAACTACAATGAGCAGTTCTTC
D: NA
J: TRBJ2-1
V: TRBV7-7
size: few
length: 13

CDR3: CASSLAEGNTEAFF
DNA: TGTGCCAGCAGCTTAGCAGAGGGGAACACTGAAGCTTTCTTT
D: NA
J: TRBJ1-1
V: TRBV7-9
size: few
length: 14

CDR3: CASSLGRTSGGYNEQFF
DNA: TGTGCCAGCAGCTTAGGGAGAACTAGCGGGGGGTACAATGAGCAGTTCTTC
D: TRBD2
J: TRBJ2-1
V: TRBV7-2
size: NA
length: 17

CDR3: CASSSDTNTGELFF
DNA: TGTGCCAGCAGCTCGGACACGAACACCGGGGAGCTGTTTTTT
D: NA
J: TRBJ2-2
V: TRBV11-3
size: NA
length: 14

CDR3: CASRSDSNSGNTIYF
DNA: TGTGCCAGCAGATCAGACAGTAACTCTGGAAACACCATATATTTT
D: NA
J: TRBJ1-3
V: TRBV27
size: NA
length: 15

CDR3: CASSALRDRGRTTNEKLFF
DNA: TGTGCCAGTAGTGCCTTAAGGGACAGGGGGCGAACAACTAATGAAAAACTGTTTTTT
D: TRBD1
J: TRBJ1-4
V: TRBV19
size: NA
length: 19